This T cell receptor (beta chain) was sequenced during a study of blood T cell repertoires in COVID-19. As for the study in general: Both acute and convalescent COVID-19 samples were obtained from the United States, Italy and Spain. Sources were T cells, B-cell-depleted T cells, or PBMCs; the material itself was cDNA or gDNA.

Original processing methods: Scientists estimated how many nucleated cells there were by amplifying reference gene primers. The assay was immunoSEQ multiplex PCR, and TCRdb's table has in-frame clones only and misses some. V and J calls and clone size follow that table, whereas D and trimming were derived from the DNA. This sample has 100,000 to 120,000 clones, with over 75% found just once. Looked up from germline, CDR1 is MNHEY and CDR2 is SVGAGI. This CDR3 has 15 residues. Deletions cut 1 base from V and 3 bases from J, with 13 bases between. The source is a man aged 50 to 60 with acute or convalescent COVID-19. What was sequenced was peripheral blood. The rearrangement uses TRBV6-5 and TRBJ2-7, with a tentative D call TRBD1 (5 bases). CDR3 loop: CASSYWQGRIYEQYF. The CDR3, as DNA: TGTGCCAGCAGTTACTGGCAGGGAAGGATCTACGAGCAGTACTTC.